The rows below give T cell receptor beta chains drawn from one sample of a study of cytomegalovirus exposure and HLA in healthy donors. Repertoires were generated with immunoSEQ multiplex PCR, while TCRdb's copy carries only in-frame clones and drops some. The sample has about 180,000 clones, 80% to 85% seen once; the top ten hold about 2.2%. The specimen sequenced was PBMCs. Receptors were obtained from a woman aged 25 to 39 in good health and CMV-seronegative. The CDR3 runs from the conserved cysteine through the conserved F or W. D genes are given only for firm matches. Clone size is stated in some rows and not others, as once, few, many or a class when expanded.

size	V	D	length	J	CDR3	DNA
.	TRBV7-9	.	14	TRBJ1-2	CSSSLGDKLSGYTF	TGTTCCAGCAGCTTGGGCGACAAATTAAGCGGCTACACCTTC
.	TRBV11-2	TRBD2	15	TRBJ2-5	CASSSQRGVGETQYF	TGTGCCAGCAGCTCCCAGCGGGGGGTAGGAGAGACCCAGTACTTC
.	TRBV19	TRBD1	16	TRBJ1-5	CASSILGTGGGQPQHF	TGTGCCAGTAGTATCCTCGGGACAGGGGGCGGACAGCCCCAGCATTTT
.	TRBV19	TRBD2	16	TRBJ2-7	CASSIRGGPQGYEQYF	TGTGCCAGTAGTATCCGGGGGGGCCCACAGGGCTACGAGCAGTACTTC
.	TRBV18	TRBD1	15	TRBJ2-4	CASSPPTGRENSQYF	TGTGCCAGCTCACCACCGACAGGGCGCGAAAACAGTCAGTACTTC
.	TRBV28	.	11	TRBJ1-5	CASSFDRPQHF	TGTGCCAGCAGTTTCGACAGGCCCCAGCATTTT
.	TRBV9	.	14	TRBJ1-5	CASSVGGSNQPQHF	TGTGCCAGCAGCGTAGGAGGGTCCAATCAGCCCCAGCATTTT
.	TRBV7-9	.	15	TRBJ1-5	CASSSTEYSNQPQHF	TGTGCCAGCAGCTCGACAGAATATAGCAATCAGCCCCAGCATTTT
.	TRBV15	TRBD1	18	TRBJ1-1	CATSRDGADRTMNTEAFF	TGTGCCACCAGCAGAGACGGCGCGGACAGGACCATGAACACTGAAGCTTTCTTT
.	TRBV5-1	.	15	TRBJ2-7	CASSRGSQGSYEQYF	TGCGCCAGCAGCCGCGGAAGCCAGGGCTCCTACGAGCAGTACTTC
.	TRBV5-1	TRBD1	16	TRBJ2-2	CASSPMGDRATGELFF	TGCGCCAGCAGCCCTATGGGGGACAGGGCCACCGGGGAGCTGTTTTTT
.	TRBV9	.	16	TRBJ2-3	CASSVDLGASTDTQYF	TGTGCCAGCAGCGTAGACCTTGGGGCATCCACAGATACGCAGTATTTT
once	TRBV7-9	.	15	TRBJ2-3	CASSKEGGPADTQYF	TGTGCCAGCAGTAAAGAGGGGGGGCCCGCAGATACGCAGTATTTT
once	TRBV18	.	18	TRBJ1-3	CASSPTGTIAFSGNTIYF	TGTGCCAGCTCACCGACCGGGACAATCGCTTTCTCTGGAAACACCATATATTTT
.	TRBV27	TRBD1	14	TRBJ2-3	CASRQDRGTDTQYF	TGTGCCAGCAGGCAAGACAGGGGGACAGATACGCAGTATTTT
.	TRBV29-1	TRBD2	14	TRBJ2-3	CSAETSGGTDTQYF	TGCAGCGCCGAAACTAGCGGGGGCACAGATACGCAGTATTTT
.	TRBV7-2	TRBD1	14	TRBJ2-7	CASSLTGGSYEQYF	TGTGCCAGCAGCCTCACAGGGGGCTCCTACGAGCAGTACTTC
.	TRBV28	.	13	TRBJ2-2	CASSLSGFGELFF	TGTGCCAGCAGTTTATCGGGTTTCGGGGAGCTGTTTTTT
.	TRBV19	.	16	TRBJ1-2	CASSTPRAGELYGYTF	TGTGCCAGTAGTACCCCTAGGGCAGGGGAGTTATATGGCTACACCTTC
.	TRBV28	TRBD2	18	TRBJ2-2	CASSLVGLAGQAAGELFF	TGTGCCAGCAGTTTAGTGGGACTAGCGGGACAGGCTGCCGGGGAGCTGTTTTTT
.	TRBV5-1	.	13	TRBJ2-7	CASSLPGDVEQYF	TGCGCCAGCAGCTTACCGGGAGACGTGGAGCAGTACTTC
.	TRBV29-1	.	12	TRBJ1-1	CSLDRLNTEAFF	TGCAGCCTGGACAGACTGAACACTGAAGCTTTCTTT
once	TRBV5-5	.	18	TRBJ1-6	CASSLAIIASGNNSPLHF	TGTGCCAGCAGCTTGGCCATTATCGCGTCAGGCAATAATTCACCCCTCCACTTT
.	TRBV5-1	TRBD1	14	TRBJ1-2	CASSLAEGAYGYTF	TGCGCCAGCAGCTTGGCCGAGGGGGCCTATGGCTACACCTTC
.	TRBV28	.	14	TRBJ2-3	CASSLSIATDTQYF	TGTGCCAGCAGTTTGAGCATCGCCACAGATACGCAGTATTTT
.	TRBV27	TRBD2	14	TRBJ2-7	CASRGSGRPYEQYF	TGTGCCAGCAGGGGGAGCGGGAGGCCCTACGAGCAGTACTTC
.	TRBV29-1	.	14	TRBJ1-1	CSVEVQGLHTEAFF	TGCAGCGTTGAAGTACAGGGCCTCCACACTGAAGCTTTCTTT
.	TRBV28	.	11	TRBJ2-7	CASSYGLEQYF	TGTGCCAGCAGTTACGGACTAGAGCAGTACTTC
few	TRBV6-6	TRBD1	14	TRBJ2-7	CASRTGTGPLEQYF	TGTGCCAGCAGAACCGGGACAGGGCCGCTCGAGCAGTACTTC
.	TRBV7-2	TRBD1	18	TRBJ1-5	CASSLAGTGLYSNQPQHF	TGTGCCAGCAGCTTAGCTGGGACAGGGCTGTATAGCAATCAGCCCCAGCATTTT
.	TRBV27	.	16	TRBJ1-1	CASSLDPRGVKTEAFF	TGTGCCAGCAGTTTAGATCCCAGGGGAGTAAAGACTGAAGCTTTCTTT
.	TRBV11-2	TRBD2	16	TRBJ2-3	CASSLAAGGNTDTQYF	TGTGCCAGCAGCTTAGCGGCGGGGGGCAACACAGATACGCAGTATTTT
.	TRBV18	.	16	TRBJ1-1	CASSPPGGRGDTEAFF	TGTGCCAGCTCACCACCGGGGGGGCGCGGGGACACTGAAGCTTTCTTT
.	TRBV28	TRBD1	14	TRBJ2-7	CASSTGTGGYEQYF	TGTGCCAGCAGTACCGGGACAGGGGGCTACGAGCAGTACTTC
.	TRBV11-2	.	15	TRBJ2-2	CASSLLSQGGGELFF	TGTGCCAGCAGCTTACTCTCACAGGGCGGCGGGGAGCTGTTTTTT
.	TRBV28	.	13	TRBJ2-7	CASSLPSSYEQYF	TGTGCCAGCAGTTTGCCTAGCTCCTACGAGCAGTACTTC
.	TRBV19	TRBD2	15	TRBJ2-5	CASSSSGRSGETQYF	TGTGCCAGTAGTTCTAGCGGGAGGTCTGGGGAGACCCAGTACTTC
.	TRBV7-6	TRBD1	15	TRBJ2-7	CASSSGTGGGTEQYF	TGTGCCAGCAGCTCCGGGACAGGGGGCGGAACCGAGCAGTACTTC
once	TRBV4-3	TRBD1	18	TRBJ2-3	CASSQEGWTGFETDTQYF	TGCGCCAGCAGCCAAGAGGGTTGGACAGGGTTTGAGACAGATACGCAGTATTTT
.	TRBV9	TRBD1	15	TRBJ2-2	CASSVRPRGTGELFF	TGTGCCAGCAGCGTACGTCCCAGGGGGACCGGGGAGCTGTTTTTT
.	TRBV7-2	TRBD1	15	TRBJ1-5	CASSLQGLSNQPQHF	TGTGCCAGCAGCCTACAGGGGCTAAGCAATCAGCCCCAGCATTTT
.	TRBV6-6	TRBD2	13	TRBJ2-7	CASSHGTSPEQYF	TGTGCCAGCAGTCACGGGACTAGCCCCGAGCAGTACTTC
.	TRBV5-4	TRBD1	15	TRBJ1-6	CASSSPGQGGSPLHF	TGTGCCAGCAGTTCTCCCGGGCAGGGGGGTTCACCCCTCCACTTT
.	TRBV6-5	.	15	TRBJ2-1	CASSSTTVGYNEQFF	TGTGCCAGCAGTTCGACTACCGTAGGATACAATGAGCAGTTCTTC
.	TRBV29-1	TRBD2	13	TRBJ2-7	CSVSSGSSYEQYF	TGCAGCGTTTCTAGCGGGAGTTCATACGAGCAGTACTTC
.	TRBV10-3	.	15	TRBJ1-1	CAISSTPGLNTEAFF	TGTGCCATCAGTTCTACCCCAGGTCTGAACACTGAAGCTTTCTTT
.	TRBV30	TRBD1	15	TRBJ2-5	CAWSTGQGQMWTQYF	TGTGCCTGGAGTACTGGACAGGGGCAAATGTGGACCCAGTACTTC
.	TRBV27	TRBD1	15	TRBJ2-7	CASSKPGQFSYEQYF	TGTGCCAGCAGCAAACCGGGACAGTTTTCCTACGAGCAGTACTTC